This entry lists 24 T cell receptor beta chains sequenced from one sample in a study of cytomegalovirus exposure and HLA in healthy donors. PCR was performed using 60 Vbeta and 13 Jbeta primers. The protocol was immunoSEQ multiplex PCR, while the TCRdb copy is restricted to in-frame clones and leaves out a portion. This sample carries around 110,000 clones, 80% to 90% of them seen once, and the ten largest clones take about 1.6%. The sample taken for sequencing was PBMCs. These receptors were taken from a man aged 50-59 years in good health and CMV-seronegative.

The chain couples TRBV29-1 to TRBJ2-5, with D perhaps matching TRBD1 (5 bases). The ends were cut back, 7 bases at V and 6 bases at J, with 15 bases in the middle. This CDR3 is built from 12 residues. Germline V gene data show CDR1 as SQVTM and CDR2 as ANQGSEA. The CDR3 loop is CSATGPGQTQYF. CDR3 coding DNA: TGCAGCGCTACAGGTCCTGGACAGACCCAGTACTTC.

V gene TRBV7-8 combines with J gene TRBJ2-3; 9 bases map to TRBD1. V lost 5 bases to trimming and J lost 2 bases; unmatched junction nucleotides: 11. The CDR3 sequence is 17 residues long. CDR1 and CDR2 from the germline V gene are SGHVS and FQNEAQ. CDR3 nucleotide sequence: TGTGCCAGCAGCGCGCATACAGGGGGCGCGTCCACAGATACGCAGTATTTT. It specifies CASSAHTGGASTDTQYF.

This clone was detected only a few times. The chain is built from TRBV5-8 and TRBJ1-5; 7 bases map to TRBD1. Germline V gene sequence: CDR1 SGHTS, CDR2 YDEGEE. This CDR3 is built from 16 residues. V was pared by 4 bases and J by 6 bases, with 13 bases of the junction left unmatched. CDR3 sequence reads: CASSTLGLTGRQPQHF. As DNA, the CDR3 is TGTGCCAGCAGCACCCTCGGGTTGACAGGGCGTCAGCCCCAGCATTTT.

The genes are TRBV7-8 and TRBJ2-2, with D possibly TRBD2 on 5 matching bases. The V and J ends lost 4 bases and 4 bases respectively, with 13 bases between them. The CDR3 consists of 15 residues. Germline-derived CDR1 and CDR2 are SGHVS and FQNEAQ. CDR3 nucleotide sequence: TGTGCCAGCAGCTCCGGACTGCGAGGCACCGGGGAGCTGTTTTTT. Translation: CASSSGLRGTGELFF.

The chain has TRBV19 and TRBJ2-7, with D possibly matching TRBD1 (5 bases). This CDR3 comprises 14 residues. Trimming pared 1 base from V and 4 bases from J, leaving 11 bases between. Per germline, CDR1 LNHDA and CDR2 SQIVND (reference sequence). CDR3 bases: TGTGCCAGTAGTATAGGCGGACATAAGTACGAGCAGTACTTC. Translated, it gives CASSIGGHKYEQYF.

The chain uses TRBV6-1 and TRBJ2-5, with 11 bases aligning to TRBD1. Germline lookup yields CDR1 MNHNS and CDR2 SASEGT. V shed 3 bases and J 7 bases; nucleotides not matched to a gene: 7. There are 15 residues in the CDR3. CDR3 amino acids: CASSDAGQGAGTQYF. The CDR3, as DNA: TGTGCCAGCAGTGATGCTGGACAGGGGGCCGGGACCCAGTACTTC.

CDR3 loop: CASNEWDRGDEQFF. CDR3 in DNA: TGTGCCAGCAACGAATGGGACAGGGGCGATGAGCAGTTCTTC. The rearrangement joins TRBV6-6 to TRBJ2-1, with TRBD1 matching over 10 bases. The CDR3 contains 14 residues. The V gene's germline CDR1 is MNHNY and CDR2 SVGAGI (reference sequence). V was pared by 7 bases and J by 8 bases, with 8 bases of the junction left unmatched.

V usage is TRBV4-1 and J usage is TRBJ1-4; TRBD1 agrees at 7 bases. CDR3 length: 18 amino acids. The germline gives CDR1 MGHRA, CDR2 YSYEKL. V trimming: 5 bases; J trimming: 8 bases; junction bases outside the gene matches: 20. CDR3 DNA: TGCGCCAGCAGCAAAGGGCTCCTTAACAGGGGTGAGAGGGAAAAACTGTTTTTT. Its protein product is CASSKGLLNRGEREKLFF.

The gene calls are TRBV27 and TRBJ2-5; TRBD1 matches 12 bases. The CDR3 totals 15 residues. V lost 6 bases and J lost 5; bases outside the gene matches: 7. CDR1 is MNHEY and CDR2 is SMNVEV in the germline V gene (reference sequence). This chain's CDR3 is CASSTGTGGAETQYF. The CDR3 DNA sequence: TGTGCCAGCAGCACCGGGACAGGGGGCGCGGAGACCCAGTACTTC.

The V gene is TRBV5-1, the J gene TRBJ2-2, with 7 bases identical to TRBD2. The J segment lost 2 bases and the V segment lost 1 base, leaving 5 bases of the junction unmatched. Germline lookup yields CDR1 SGHRS and CDR2 YFSETQ. The CDR3 extends over 16 amino acids. Here the CDR3 reads CASSLQSGINTGELFF. The CDR3 DNA reads TGCGCCAGCAGCTTGCAGAGCGGGATAAACACCGGGGAGCTGTTTTTT.

V usage is TRBV4-1 and J usage is TRBJ2-7; 7 bases fit TRBD1. The CDR3 is made up of 16 amino acids. Germline trimming cut 1 base from V and 2 bases from J; bases unmatched to any gene: 8. CDR1 MGHRA and CDR2 YSYEKL come from the germline V gene. The CDR3 spells CASSQAPRTGTYEQYF. The CDR3 DNA sequence: TGCGCCAGCAGCCAAGCCCCAAGGACAGGAACCTACGAGCAGTACTTC.

This clone was seen only a few times. This chain uses TRBV28 with TRBJ1-1; tentative D call: TRBD1 (5 bases). Trimming stripped 6 bases from V and 3 bases from J, with 17 bases between. Germline-derived CDR1 and CDR2 are MDHEN and SYDVKM. The CDR3 has 15 amino acids. The CDR3 sequence is CASRLGRGRDTEAFF. The CDR3 DNA reads TGTGCCAGCAGGTTGGGACGGGGGAGGGACACTGAAGCTTTCTTT. Full variable domain (missing parts from reference TRBV28 and TRBJ1-1): DVKVTQSSRYLVKRTGEKVFLECVQDMDHENMFWYRQDPGLGLRLIYFSYDVKMKEKGDIPEGYSVSREKKERFSLILESASTNQTSMYLCASRLGRGRDTEAFFGQGTRLTVV.

The chain employs TRBV28 and TRBJ1-5, with D possibly TRBD1 on 6 matching bases. The CDR3 runs to 12 residues. V lost 5 bases and J 4 bases, leaving 6 bases between the germline ends. Germline V CDR1 and CDR2: MDHEN, SYDVKM. CDR3 loop: CASSTGNQPQHF. The CDR3, as DNA: TGTGCCAGCAGTACAGGGAATCAGCCCCAGCATTTT. Full variable domain (outside the CDR3, taken from reference TRBV28 and TRBJ1-5): DVKVTQSSRYLVKRTGEKVFLECVQDMDHENMFWYRQDPGLGLRLIYFSYDVKMKEKGDIPEGYSVSREKKERFSLILESASTNQTSMYLCASSTGNQPQHFGDGTRLSIL.

In regard to this clone: One junction end disagrees with the germline gene, perhaps due to a read error. This chain connects TRBV7-7 to TRBJ2-2; 8 nucleotides align to TRBD1. Germline loops: CDR1 SSHAT, CDR2 FNYEAQ (reference sequence). The CDR3 sequence is 15 residues long. The CDR3 loop reads CASSQTGVHTGELFF. CDR3 DNA sequence: TGTGCTAGCAGCCAGACAGGGGTTCACACCGGGGAGCTGTTTTTT.

This clone was seen a single time. V gene TRBV6-1 combines with J gene TRBJ1-3; D may be TRBD1 (6 bases). Germline V gene lookup returns CDR1 MNHNS and CDR2 SASEGT. V lost 4 bases and J 4 bases, leaving 14 bases between the germline ends. The CDR3 covers 15 residues. In nucleotides, the CDR3 is TGTGCCAGCAGTGGAACCTCAGGGGTGGGAAACACCATATATTTT. It yields the protein CASSGTSGVGNTIYF.

J is TRBJ1-2 and V is TRBV15; D may be TRBD1 (6 bases). Trimming removed 1 base at V and 4 bases at J, with 13 bases between. The CDR3 covers 15 residues. Germline V CDR1 and CDR2: LNHNV, YYDKDF (reference sequence). The CDR3 spells CATSRGLTGIYGYTF. CDR3 nucleotides: TGTGCCACCAGCAGAGGCCTTACAGGGATCTATGGCTACACCTTC.

Only a few counts were recorded for this clone. The chain carries TRBV6-5 and TRBJ1-2, with a weak D call TRBD1 (5 bases). Trimming took off 7 bases at V and 8 bases at J, with 17 bases between the two ends. This CDR3 spans 13 amino acids. Germline-derived CDR1 and CDR2 are MNHEY and SVGAGI. This CDR3 is CASTPRGLEGYTF. In nucleotides, the CDR3 is TGTGCCAGCACCCCACGGGGACTAGAGGGCTACACCTTC.

The rearrangement joins TRBV14 to TRBJ2-5; 10 bases are a match to TRBD2. The V segment lost 3 bases and the J segment 4 bases; nucleotides outside the gene matches: 11. CDR1 and CDR2 (germline): SGHDN, FVKESK. This CDR3 has 17 amino acids. The CDR3 protein is CASSQGSASGGVETQYF. The CDR3, as DNA: TGTGCCAGCAGCCAGGGGTCAGCTAGCGGGGGAGTAGAGACCCAGTACTTC.

The chain combines TRBV6-5 with TRBJ1-1; possibly TRBD1 for D (5 bases). The CDR3 contains 14 residues. CDR1 is MNHEY and CDR2 is SVGAGI in the germline V gene. V was trimmed by 6 bases and J by 3 bases, leaving 14 bases between them. The CDR3 sequence: CASSLGAGDTEAFF. In DNA form, the CDR3 reads TGTGCCAGCAGCCTAGGGGCGGGGGACACTGAAGCTTTCTTT.

This clone was observed a handful of times. V usage is TRBV6-4 and J usage is TRBJ1-1; a possible D gene is TRBD1 (6 bases). This CDR3 is 18 amino acids long. Germline CDR1 and CDR2: MRHNA and SNTAGT. Trimming removed 4 bases from V and 1 base from J, with 22 bases in between. The CDR3 loop reads CASSAISDLGHQNTEAFF. The CDR3 DNA reads as TGTGCCAGCAGTGCCATCTCCGATCTGGGACACCAGAACACTGAAGCTTTCTTT.

The rearrangement links TRBV5-1 to TRBJ2-3, with 7 bases matching TRBD2. Trimming took 3 bases from V and 4 from J; bases not matched to a gene: 5. Per the germline V gene, CDR1 is SGHRS and CDR2 is YFSETQ. The CDR3 runs to 14 residues. In DNA form, the CDR3 reads TGCGCCAGCAGCTGGGGGGGTACTTCAGATACGCAGTATTTT. It encodes CASSWGGTSDTQYF.

The chain joins TRBV11-2 to TRBJ1-2, with a weak D call TRBD1 (6 bases). CDR1 is SGHAT, CDR2 FQNNGV, per germline. Trimming stripped 1 base from V and 4 bases from J, with 13 bases between. The CDR3 has 15 amino acids. The CDR3 reads CASSLVDSPLYGYTF. CDR3 nucleotide sequence: TGTGCCAGCAGCTTAGTGGACAGCCCCCTCTATGGCTACACCTTC.

V usage is TRBV28 and J usage is TRBJ2-7; 8 bases fit TRBD2. V lost 8 bases, J lost 4 bases, and 7 bases stayed unmatched. The CDR3 sequence is 13 residues long. Germline CDR1 and CDR2: MDHEN and SYDVKM. CDR3 sequence (DNA): TGTGCCAGCGGGCGGGGGGCGAGATACGAGCAGTACTTC. Its translation: CASGRGARYEQYF.

The chain combines TRBV18 with TRBJ1-5; D is ambiguous. From germline, CDR1 is KGHSH and CDR2 LQKENI. Trimming shortened V by 0 bases and J by 7 bases, and 10 bases separated the two germline ends. The CDR3 runs 14 residues. The CDR3 DNA sequence: TGTGCCAGCTCACCACCGATAGCGGGGCAGCCCCAGCATTTT. Protein: CASSPPIAGQPQHF.